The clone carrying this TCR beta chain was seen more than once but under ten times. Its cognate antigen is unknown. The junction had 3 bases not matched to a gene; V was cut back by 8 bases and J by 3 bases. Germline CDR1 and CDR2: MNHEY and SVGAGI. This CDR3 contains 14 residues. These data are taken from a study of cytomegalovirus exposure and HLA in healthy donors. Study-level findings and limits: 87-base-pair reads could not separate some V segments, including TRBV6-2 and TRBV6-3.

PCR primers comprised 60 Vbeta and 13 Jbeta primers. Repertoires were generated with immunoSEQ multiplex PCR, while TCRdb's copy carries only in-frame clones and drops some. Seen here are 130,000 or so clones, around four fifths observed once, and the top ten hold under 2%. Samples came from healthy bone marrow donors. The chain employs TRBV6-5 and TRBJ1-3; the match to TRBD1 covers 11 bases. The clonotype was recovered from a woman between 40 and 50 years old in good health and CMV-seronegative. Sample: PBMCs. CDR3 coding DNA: TGTGCCAGCGGACAGGGGGCGCATGGAAACACCATATATTTT. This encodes CASGQGAHGNTIYF.